Sequencing of this TCR beta chain was carried out in a study of blood T cells in healthy people across ages (dated by TCRdb to the mid-2010s). Regarding the complete study: In model experiments, roughly one uniquely barcoded TCR beta cDNA molecule per two T cells was captured by template switching. The study measured age-related changes in TCR beta repertoire diversity using deep sequencing normalized with unique cDNA molecular identifiers. Four age groups were formed from the donors: young (average approximately 15 years), middle-aged (more than 35), aged (roughly 59) and long-lived (less than 85). To avoid experimental bias, donors of different ages were spread randomly across the sequencing lanes. Two additional independent replicas of 1 million unique cDNA reads from the same blood draw were analyzed for two donors (one aged 18 to 30 and one aged 80 or older). The research as a whole found: A strong correlation was found between observed TCR beta diversity and the percentage of naive T cells measured by flow cytometry. Observed TCR beta diversity per million T cells fell roughly linearly with age, and a significant reduction was already apparent by age around 40. Estimates of total diversity based on one million sequenced T cells were considered lower bounds and underestimates. The CMV infection status of donors was not known, potentially confounding age-related changes in expanded clonotypes. Compared with the aged group, the long-lived group had more naive CD4+ T cells, fewer expanded clones and increased TCR diversity, a pattern suggesting age selection. Bulk unsorted PBMC profiling prevented conclusive comparison of naive and antigen-experienced compartments.

The library relied on 5' RACE. TCRdb shows the sequencer as Illumina HiSeq 2500. A second PCR of roughly 7 to 11 cycles was performed with a sample-barcoded 5' primer and a J-beta primer mix. A template-switch 5' adaptor carrying 12 random nucleotides introduced a unique molecular identifier onto each TCR beta cDNA molecule. Each sample yielded at least 2.5 million CDR3-containing paired-end reads. First-strand cDNA synthesis was performed from all RNA using the Mint cDNA synthesis kit, with priming by a TRBC-specific oligonucleotide. Following uracil-DNA glycosylase treatment, a first 18-cycle PCR with universal primers M1SS and BC2_uni_R was performed on all cDNA. Under the source paper's analysis protocol: For normalization, 1 million high-quality reads, each with a distinct molecular identifier, were randomly selected from each sample. Instead of being binned into consensus sequences, reads that shared molecular identifiers were thrown out. MiTCR, run with a Q25 quality threshold and the strictest error-elimination algorithm, handled CDR3 identification, clonotype clustering and error correction. Lower-bound total TCR beta diversity was estimated with a nonparametric unseen species model using Euler transformation. TCRdb handled the public reads itself, with Q25 trimming in fastp and clone calling in MiXCR, and kept productive beta chains. Each entry merges the rows of one CDR3 protein and shows their most common DNA and genes. TCRdb assigned the V and J calls; the authors' analysis was not used. The sample table shows around 1.5 million distinct CDR3 sequences, and 45% to 70% are seen once. 6.5% to 8.5% of the sample is held by the ten biggest clonotypes.

To note about this clonotype: Its specific antigen is unknown. No much larger clone is present one base from it, and per-base qualities are unavailable.

V is clipped by 0 bases and J by 11 bases, and the sequence between their germline boundaries is 16 bases long. CDR1 and CDR2 were assigned from the germline V gene as LGHNA and YNFKEQ. The CDR3 covers 14 residues, taking in both the cysteine and the phenylalanine. CDR3 DNA is the only sequence kept; it has 42 bases, read in frame from the first base. The roughly 39 donors, aged about 6 to 95 years, were systemically healthy Caucasian individuals from Russia. Approximately 10 milliliters of peripheral blood were collected from each donor into EDTA-treated Vacutainer tubes. Ficoll-Paque density-gradient centrifugation was used to isolate PBMCs, with at least 7 million obtained per sample. Trizol reagent was used to extract total RNA from PBMCs, with at least 6 micrograms per sample. For every donor, an aliquot of PBMCs went through flow cytometry to measure the percentages of naive CD45RAhigh/CD27high T cells.

The rearranged segments are TRBV4-2 and TRBJ2-5; matching of 6 bases hints at TRBD1 as the D gene. Sequencing was done on a sample of blood. This clonotype was obtained from a man between 18 and 35 years old in good health. The CDR3 protein is CASSQDEPHREQYF. The DNA sequence follows: TGTGCCAGCAGCCAAGATGAACCCCACAGGGAGCAGTACTTC.